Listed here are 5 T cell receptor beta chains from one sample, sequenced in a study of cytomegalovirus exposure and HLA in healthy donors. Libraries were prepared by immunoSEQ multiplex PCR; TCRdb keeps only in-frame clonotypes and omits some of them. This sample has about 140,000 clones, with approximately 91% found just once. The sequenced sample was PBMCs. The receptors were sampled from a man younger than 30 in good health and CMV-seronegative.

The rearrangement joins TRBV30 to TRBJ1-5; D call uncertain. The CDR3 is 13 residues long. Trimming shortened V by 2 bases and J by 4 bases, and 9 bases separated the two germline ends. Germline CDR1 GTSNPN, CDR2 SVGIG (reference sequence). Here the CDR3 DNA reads TGTGCCTGGAGTCCTCTACAGAATCAGCCCCAGCATTTT. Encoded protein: CAWSPLQNQPQHF.

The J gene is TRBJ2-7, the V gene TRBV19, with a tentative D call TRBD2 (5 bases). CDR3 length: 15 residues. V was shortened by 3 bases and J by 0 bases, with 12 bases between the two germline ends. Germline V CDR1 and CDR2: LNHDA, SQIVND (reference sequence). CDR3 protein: CASSISRGSSYEQYF. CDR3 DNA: TGTGCCAGTAGTATCTCCCGTGGGAGCTCCTACGAGCAGTACTTC.

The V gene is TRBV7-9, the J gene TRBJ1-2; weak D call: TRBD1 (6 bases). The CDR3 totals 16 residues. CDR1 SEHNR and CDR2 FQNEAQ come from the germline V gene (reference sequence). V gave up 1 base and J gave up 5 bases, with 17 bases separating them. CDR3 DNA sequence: TGTGCCAGCAGCTTAGTTCATGGGGGCCGTGGGTATGGCTACACCTTC. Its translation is CASSLVHGGRGYGYTF.

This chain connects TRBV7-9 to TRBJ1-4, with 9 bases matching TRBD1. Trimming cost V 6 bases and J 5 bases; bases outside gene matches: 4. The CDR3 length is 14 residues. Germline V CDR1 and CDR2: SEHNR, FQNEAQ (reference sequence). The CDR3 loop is CASRWDRANEKLFF. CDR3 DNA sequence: TGTGCCAGCAGATGGGACAGGGCGAATGAAAAACTGTTTTTT.

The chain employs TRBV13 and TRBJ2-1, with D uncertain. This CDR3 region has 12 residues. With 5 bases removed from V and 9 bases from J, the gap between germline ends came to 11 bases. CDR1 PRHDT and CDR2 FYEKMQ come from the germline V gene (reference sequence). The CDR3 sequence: CASSNSWVEQFF. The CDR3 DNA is TGTGCCAGCAGCAACAGCTGGGTTGAGCAGTTCTTC.